A selection of T cell receptor beta chains follows, all from one sample in a study of blood T cell repertoires in COVID-19. The assay was immunoSEQ multiplex PCR, and TCRdb's table has in-frame clones only and misses some. This sample has 35,000 to 50,000 clones, with about 86% found just once. Sample: peripheral blood. These receptors were obtained from a human donor with acute or convalescent COVID-19. The donor label of this sample is uncertain. The CDR3 runs from the conserved cysteine through the conserved F or W.

J: TRBJ2-3
V: TRBV19
CDR3: CASSIQGAVADTQYF

J: TRBJ2-3
V: TRBV30
CDR3: CAWSVDGAPSTDTQYF

J: TRBJ2-2
V: TRBV11-3
CDR3: CASSLDSGLPNTGELFF

J: TRBJ2-7
V: TRBV13
CDR3: CASSSRTHYEQYF

J: TRBJ1-2
V: TRBV19
CDR3: CASSTQGANSGYTF

J: TRBJ1-4
V: TRBV11-2
CDR3: CASSFVRSGEKLFF

J: TRBJ2-3
V: TRBV6-4
CDR3: CASSERGLNTDTQYF

J: TRBJ1-2
V: TRBV19
CDR3: CASSIYAAGWDGYTF

J: TRBJ2-3
V: TRBV14
CDR3: CASSLLAGDTDTQYF

J: TRBJ1-2
V: TRBV10-2
CDR3: CASSERGFGYGYTF

J: TRBJ1-5
V: TRBV29-1
CDR3: CSARQNSNQPQHF

J: TRBJ1-2
V: TRBV7-9
CDR3: CASSLGSEWAAGELGGYTF

J: TRBJ1-5
V: TRBV7-2
CDR3: CASSLGQGARQGQPQHF

J: TRBJ2-2
V: TRBV19
CDR3: CASSIPRDRNTGELFF

J: TRBJ1-5
V: TRBV21-1
CDR3: CASRAGRLSTELYSNQPQHF

J: TRBJ2-5
V: TRBV10-1
CDR3: CASIQTIQGPQETQYF

J: TRBJ1-5
V: TRBV6-4
CDR3: CASSAQGGQPQHF

J: TRBJ2-7
V: TRBV7-2
CDR3: CASSLQGAGSYEQYF

J: TRBJ2-3
V: TRBV6-2/TRBV6-3
CDR3: CASSYSASGVLTDTQYF

J: TRBJ1-2
V: TRBV27
CDR3: CASSQADDREKGYTF

J: TRBJ2-3
V: TRBV6-4
CDR3: CASSELAESTDTQYF

J: TRBJ1-5
V: TRBV29-1
CDR3: CSVVQGADGPQHF

J: TRBJ1-1
V: TRBV6-2/TRBV6-3
CDR3: CASSQPDRVNTEAFF

J: TRBJ1-5
V: TRBV18
CDR3: CASSPQGGRDQPQHF

J: TRBJ2-3
V: TRBV11-3
CDR3: CASSPRGRGGSDTQYF

J: TRBJ2-2
V: TRBV12-3/TRBV12-4
CDR3: CASLRTDTGELFF

J: TRBJ1-5
V: TRBV11-2
CDR3: CASSLDSRQPQHF

J: TRBJ2-1
V: TRBV5-1
CDR3: CASSSSGLAGGIRTLLGNEQFF

J: TRBJ1-5
V: TRBV19
CDR3: CASSALDGLGQPQHF

J: TRBJ2-7
V: TRBV15
CDR3: CATSRGGTGVYEQYF

J: TRBJ2-2
V: TRBV2
CDR3: CASSLHRGQGGELFF

J: TRBJ2-1
V: TRBV5-1
CDR3: CASSQQGLLAGGPVEQFF

J: TRBJ2-7
V: TRBV18
CDR3: CASSPFGQTNEQYF

J: TRBJ1-1
V: TRBV7-2
CDR3: CASSLVGQDTEAFF

J: TRBJ1-1
V: TRBV29-1
CDR3: CSVRGEGTEAFF

J: TRBJ1-5
V: TRBV27
CDR3: CASRGGDRVSNQPQHF

J: TRBJ2-7
V: TRBV7-2
CDR3: CASSLAEFTGYEQYF

J: TRBJ2-7
V: TRBV12-3/TRBV12-4
CDR3: CASGLAPYEQYF

J: TRBJ1-2
V: TRBV27
CDR3: CASSPIDRQVLDGYTF

J: TRBJ1-5
V: TRBV9
CDR3: CASSETDSNQPQHF

J: TRBJ2-7
V: TRBV2
CDR3: CASTERSQSYEQYF

J: TRBJ1-4
V: TRBV19
CDR3: CASAPPGGGAYNEKLFF

J: TRBJ2-7
V: TRBV6-2/TRBV6-3
CDR3: CASSRDSHYEQYF

J: TRBJ2-7
V: TRBV9
CDR3: CASSSPSNPRQGAGAYEQYF

J: TRBJ2-1
V: TRBV7-9
CDR3: CASMLFGLAGHEQFF

J: TRBJ2-7
V: TRBV24-1
CDR3: CATSDGAQGVYEQYF

J: TRBJ1-1
V: TRBV11-2
CDR3: CASSIRQGGDTEAFF

J: TRBJ2-2
V: TRBV5-4
CDR3: CASSFGLAGNTGELFF

J: TRBJ2-2
V: TRBV9
CDR3: CASSVSLAGTGELFF

J: TRBJ2-3
V: TRBV6-4
CDR3: CASSQTSGGGDTQYF

J: TRBJ1-6
V: TRBV7-2
CDR3: CASSLRQGNSPLHF

J: TRBJ1-2
V: TRBV29-1
CDR3: CSVYFDGYTF

J: TRBJ2-1
V: TRBV20-1
CDR3: CSASTIAGGSHNEQFF

J: TRBJ2-3
V: TRBV12-3/TRBV12-4
CDR3: CASSVTRDTQYF

J: TRBJ1-2
V: TRBV3-1/TRBV3-2
CDR3: CASSYALLGSGYTF

J: TRBJ1-1
V: TRBV7-6
CDR3: CASSFIRGSTEAFF